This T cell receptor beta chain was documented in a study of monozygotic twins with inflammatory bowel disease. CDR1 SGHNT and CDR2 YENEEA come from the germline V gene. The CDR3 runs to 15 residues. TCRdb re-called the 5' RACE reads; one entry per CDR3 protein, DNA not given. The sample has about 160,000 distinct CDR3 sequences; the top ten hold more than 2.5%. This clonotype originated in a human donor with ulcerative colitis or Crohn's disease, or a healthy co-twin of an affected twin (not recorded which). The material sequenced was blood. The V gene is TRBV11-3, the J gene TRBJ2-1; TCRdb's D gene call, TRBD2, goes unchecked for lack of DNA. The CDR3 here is CASSPRTSGVNEQFF.